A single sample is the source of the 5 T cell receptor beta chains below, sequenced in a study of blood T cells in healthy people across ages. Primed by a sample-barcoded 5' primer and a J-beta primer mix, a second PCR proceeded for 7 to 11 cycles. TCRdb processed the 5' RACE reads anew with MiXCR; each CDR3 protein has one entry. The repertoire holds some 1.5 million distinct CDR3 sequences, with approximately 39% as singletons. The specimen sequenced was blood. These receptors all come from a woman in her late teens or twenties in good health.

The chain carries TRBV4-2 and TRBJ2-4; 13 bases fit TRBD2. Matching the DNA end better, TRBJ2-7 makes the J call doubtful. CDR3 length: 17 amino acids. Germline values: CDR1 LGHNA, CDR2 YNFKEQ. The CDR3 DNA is TGTGCCAGCAGCCAAGCTGGACTAGCGGGAGTGGCAGGCGAGCAGTACTTC. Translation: CASSQAGLAGVAGEQYF.

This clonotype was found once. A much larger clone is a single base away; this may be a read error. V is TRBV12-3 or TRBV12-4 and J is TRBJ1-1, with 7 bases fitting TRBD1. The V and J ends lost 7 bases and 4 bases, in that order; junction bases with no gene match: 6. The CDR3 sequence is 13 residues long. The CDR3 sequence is CASTLDRATEAFF. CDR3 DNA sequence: TGTGCCAGCACCTTAGACAGGGCCACTGAAGCTTTCTTT.

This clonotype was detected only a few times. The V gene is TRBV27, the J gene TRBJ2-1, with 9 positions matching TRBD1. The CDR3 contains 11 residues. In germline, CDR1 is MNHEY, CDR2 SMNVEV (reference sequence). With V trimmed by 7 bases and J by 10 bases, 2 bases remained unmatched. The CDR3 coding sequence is TGTGCCAGCACCACAGGGGGCGAGCAGTTCTTC. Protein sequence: CASTTGGEQFF.

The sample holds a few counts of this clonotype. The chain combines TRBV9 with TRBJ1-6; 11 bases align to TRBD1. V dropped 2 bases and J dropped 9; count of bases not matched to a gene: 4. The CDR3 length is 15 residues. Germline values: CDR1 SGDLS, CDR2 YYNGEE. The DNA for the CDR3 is TGTGCCAGCAGCGTGACGGGACAGGGGGGTTCACCCCTCCACTTT. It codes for CASSVTGQGGSPLHF. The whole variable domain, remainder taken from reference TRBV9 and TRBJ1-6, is DSGVTQTPKHLITATGQRVTLRCSPRSGDLSVYWYQQSLDQGLQFLIQYYNGEERAKGNILERFSAQQFPDLHSELNLSSLELGDSALYFCASSVTGQGGSPLHFGNGTRLTVT.

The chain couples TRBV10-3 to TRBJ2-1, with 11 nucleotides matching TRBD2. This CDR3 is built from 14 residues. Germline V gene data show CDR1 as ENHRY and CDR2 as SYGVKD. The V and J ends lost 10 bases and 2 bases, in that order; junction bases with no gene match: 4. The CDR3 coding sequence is TGTGCCACCCTGGGACTAGCGGCCTACAATGAGCAGTTCTTC. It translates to CATLGLAAYNEQFF.